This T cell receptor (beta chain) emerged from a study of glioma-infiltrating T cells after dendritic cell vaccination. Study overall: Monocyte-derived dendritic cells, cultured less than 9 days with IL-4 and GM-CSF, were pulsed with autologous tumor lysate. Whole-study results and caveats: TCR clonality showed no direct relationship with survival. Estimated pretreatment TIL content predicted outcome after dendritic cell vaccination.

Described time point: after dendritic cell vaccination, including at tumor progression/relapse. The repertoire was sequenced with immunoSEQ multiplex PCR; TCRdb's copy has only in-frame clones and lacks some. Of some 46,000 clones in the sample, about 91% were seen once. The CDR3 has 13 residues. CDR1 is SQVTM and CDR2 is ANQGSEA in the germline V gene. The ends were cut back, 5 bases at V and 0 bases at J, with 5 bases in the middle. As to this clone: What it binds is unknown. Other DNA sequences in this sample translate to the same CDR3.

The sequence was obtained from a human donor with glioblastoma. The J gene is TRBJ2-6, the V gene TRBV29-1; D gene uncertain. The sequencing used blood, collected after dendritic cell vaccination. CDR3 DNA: TGCAGCGTTCTATCCTCTGGGGCCAACGTCCTGACTTTC. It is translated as CSVLSSGANVLTF.